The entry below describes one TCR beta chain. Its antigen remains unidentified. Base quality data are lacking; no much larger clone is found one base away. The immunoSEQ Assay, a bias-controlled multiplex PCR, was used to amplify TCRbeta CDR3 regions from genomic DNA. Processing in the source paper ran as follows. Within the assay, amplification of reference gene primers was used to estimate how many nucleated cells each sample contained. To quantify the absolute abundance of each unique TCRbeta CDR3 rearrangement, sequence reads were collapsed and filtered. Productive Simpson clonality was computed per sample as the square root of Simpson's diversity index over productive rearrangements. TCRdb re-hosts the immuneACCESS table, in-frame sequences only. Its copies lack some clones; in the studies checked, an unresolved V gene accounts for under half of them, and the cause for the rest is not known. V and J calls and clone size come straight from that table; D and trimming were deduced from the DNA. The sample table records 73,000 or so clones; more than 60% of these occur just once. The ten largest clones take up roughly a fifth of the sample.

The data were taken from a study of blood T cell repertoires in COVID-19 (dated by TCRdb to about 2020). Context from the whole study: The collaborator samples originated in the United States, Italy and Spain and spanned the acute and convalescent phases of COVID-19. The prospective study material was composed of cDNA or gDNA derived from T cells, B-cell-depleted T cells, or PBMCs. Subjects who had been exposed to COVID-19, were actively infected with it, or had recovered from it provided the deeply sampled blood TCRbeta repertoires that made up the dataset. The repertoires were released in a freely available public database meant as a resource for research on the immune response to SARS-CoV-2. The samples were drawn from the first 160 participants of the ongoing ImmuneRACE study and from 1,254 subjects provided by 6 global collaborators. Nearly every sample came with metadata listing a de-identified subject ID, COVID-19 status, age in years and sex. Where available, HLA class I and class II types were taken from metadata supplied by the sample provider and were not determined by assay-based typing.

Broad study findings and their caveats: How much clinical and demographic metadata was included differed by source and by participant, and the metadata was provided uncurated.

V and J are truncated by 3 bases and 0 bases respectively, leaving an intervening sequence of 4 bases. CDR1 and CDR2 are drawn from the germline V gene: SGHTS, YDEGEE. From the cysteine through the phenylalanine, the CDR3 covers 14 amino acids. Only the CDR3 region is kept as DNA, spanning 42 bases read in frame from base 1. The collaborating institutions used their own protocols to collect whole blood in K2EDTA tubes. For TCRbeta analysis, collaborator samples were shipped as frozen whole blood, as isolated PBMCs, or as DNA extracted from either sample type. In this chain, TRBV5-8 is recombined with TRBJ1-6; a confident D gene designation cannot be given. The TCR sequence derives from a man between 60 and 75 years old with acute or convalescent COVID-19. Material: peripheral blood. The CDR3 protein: CASSSSSYNSPLHF. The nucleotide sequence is TGTGCCAGCAGCTCCAGCTCCTATAATTCACCCCTCCACTTT.